A single count supports the clone carrying this T cell receptor (beta chain). The data are from a study of CD4 T cells in relation to SARS-CoV-2 and coronaviruses. Generated by immunoSEQ multiplex PCR, the TCRdb table keeps only in-frame clones and is missing some. The sample yields about 68,000 clones, roughly 93% seen once. Unexposed donor CD4+ T cells date from about 2011-2019, before the COVID-19 pandemic. CDR3 length equals 16 residues. The V gene lost 4 bases and the J gene lost 5 bases, with 18 bases spanning the gap. Germline-derived CDR1 and CDR2 are SGDLS and YYNGEE. The clonotype originates from a human donor in good health. V is TRBV9 and J is TRBJ1-4, with a tentative D call TRBD1 (5 bases). The sequencing sample was made of naive CD4+ T cells from PBMCs. Subset indicated: naive CD4+ T cells isolated by negative enrichment. The CDR3 is CASSPSWGGVNEKLFF. In DNA form, the CDR3 reads TGTGCCAGCAGCCCATCCTGGGGGGGAGTAAATGAAAAACTGTTTTTT.